This T cell receptor beta chain emerged from a study of blood T cell repertoires in COVID-19. Study-level information: The study drew acute and convalescent COVID-19 samples from the United States, Italy and Spain. T cells, B-cell-depleted T cells, or PBMCs supplied cDNA or gDNA.

The CDR3 sequence is 14 residues long. Germline loops: CDR1 MNHEY, CDR2 SVGAGI. The V gene end was trimmed by 6 bases and the J gene end by 1 base; junction bases not matched to a gene: 5. Per the original data handling: Amplification of reference gene primers provided the estimated nucleated cell counts. Sequencing used immunoSEQ multiplex PCR; TCRdb keeps in-frame clones, though not all of them. That table gives V, J and clone size, and the DNA gave D and trimming. Counted here are 52,000 or so clones, roughly 85% occurring once; the ten biggest clones make up approximately 6%. Input material: peripheral blood. This receptor was identified in a human donor in a cohort sampled during active or convalescent COVID-19. The V gene is TRBV6-5, the J gene TRBJ2-5, with TRBD1 matching over 7 bases. The chain's CDR3 is CASRRTGPQETQYF. DNA of the CDR3: TGTGCCAGCAGAAGGACAGGTCCCCAAGAGACCCAGTACTTC.